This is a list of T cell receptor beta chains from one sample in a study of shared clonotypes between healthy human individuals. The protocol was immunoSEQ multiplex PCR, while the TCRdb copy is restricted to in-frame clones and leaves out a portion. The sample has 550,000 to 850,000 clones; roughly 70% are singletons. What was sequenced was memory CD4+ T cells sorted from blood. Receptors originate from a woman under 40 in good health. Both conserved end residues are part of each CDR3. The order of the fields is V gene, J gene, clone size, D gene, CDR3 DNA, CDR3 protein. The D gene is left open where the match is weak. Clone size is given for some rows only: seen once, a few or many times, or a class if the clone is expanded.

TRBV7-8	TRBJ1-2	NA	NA	TGTGCCAGCAGCTTAGTCCCGGACGGTCACTATGGCTACACCTTC	CASSLVPDGHYGYTF
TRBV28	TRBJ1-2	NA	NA	TGTGCCAGCAGGCTCGGGGGGGGCGGACCCCGCCCGAGTGGCTACACCTTC	CASRLGGGGPRPSGYTF
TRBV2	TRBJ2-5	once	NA	TGTGCCAGCAGTAAGGGGAAGGGGGGAGAGACCCAGTACTTC	CASSKGKGGETQYF
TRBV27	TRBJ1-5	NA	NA	TGTGCAGCACTGAATCAGCCCCAGCATTTT	CAALNQPQHF
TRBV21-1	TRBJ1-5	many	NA	TGTGCCAGCAGCAAAGGTCCCGAAGGTCAGCCCCAGCATTTT	CASSKGPEGQPQHF
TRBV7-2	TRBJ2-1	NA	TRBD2	TGTGCCAGCAGCTCTCTAGCGGTTACCTACAATGAGCAGTTCTTC	CASSSLAVTYNEQFF
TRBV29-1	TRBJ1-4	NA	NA	TGCAGCGCCGTTGACTCCCTTGCGACTAATGAAAAACTGTTTTTT	CSAVDSLATNEKLFF
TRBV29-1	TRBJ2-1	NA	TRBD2	TGCAGCGTTGATGACGGGCGCGGGAGCGTTTGGGGCTCCTACAATGAGCAGTTCTTC	CSVDDGRGSVWGSYNEQFF
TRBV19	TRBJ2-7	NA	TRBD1	TGTGCCAGTAGTCTTGGAGGGACAGGGCGACGGGAGCAGTACTTC	CASSLGGTGRREQYF
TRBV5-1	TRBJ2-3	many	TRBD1	TGCGCCAGCAGCTATGGACAGGGTGGCGATACGCAGTATTTT	CASSYGQGGDTQYF
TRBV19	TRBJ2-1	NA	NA	TGTGCCAGTAGGGACGGTTACAATGAGCAGTTCTTC	CASRDGYNEQFF
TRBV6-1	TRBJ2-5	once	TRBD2	TGTGCCAGCAGTGAGTTTGCGGGAGTCCAAGAGACCCAGTACTTC	CASSEFAGVQETQYF
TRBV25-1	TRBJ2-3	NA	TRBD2	TGTGCCAGCAGTGAATCACTAGCGGGAGGCTTGGGAGATACGCAGTATTTT	CASSESLAGGLGDTQYF